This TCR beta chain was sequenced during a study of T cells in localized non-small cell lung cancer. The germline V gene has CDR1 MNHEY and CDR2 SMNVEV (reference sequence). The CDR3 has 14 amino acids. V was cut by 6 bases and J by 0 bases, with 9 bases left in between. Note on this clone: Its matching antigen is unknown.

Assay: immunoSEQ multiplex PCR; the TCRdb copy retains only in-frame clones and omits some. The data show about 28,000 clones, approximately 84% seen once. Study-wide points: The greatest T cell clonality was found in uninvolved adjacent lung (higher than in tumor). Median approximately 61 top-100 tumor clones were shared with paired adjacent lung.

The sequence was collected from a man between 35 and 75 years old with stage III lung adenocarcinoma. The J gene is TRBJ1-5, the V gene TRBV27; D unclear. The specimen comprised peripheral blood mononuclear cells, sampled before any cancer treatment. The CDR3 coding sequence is TGTGCCAGCAGGGGCCCTTATAGCAATCAGCCCCAGCATTTT. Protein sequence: CASRGPYSNQPQHF.